Below are 9 T cell receptor beta chains sequenced from a single sample in a study of T cell repertoires in cytomegalovirus infection. Via MiXCR, TCRdb re-called the reads, giving one row per CDR3 protein. The sample lists about 360,000 distinct CDR3 sequences, approximately 18% seen once, with approximately 10% in the top ten. Sequencing input: PBMCs. These TCRs come from a human donor in good health (CMV status not recorded). Some clones in this sample may be carry-over from other donors' samples.

This clonotype was picked up a small number of times. The CDR3 is CATGTGAYNEQFF. The CDR3 bases are TGTGCCACCGGGACAGGGGCCTACAATGAGCAGTTCTTC. The chain recombines TRBV10-3 with TRBJ2-1, with 10 bases matching TRBD1. The CDR3 runs 13 residues. Trimming cost V 10 bases and J 2 bases; bases outside gene matches: 2. Germline V lookup: CDR1 ENHRY, CDR2 SYGVKD.

The gene calls are TRBV6-6 and TRBJ2-1; D is perhaps TRBD2 (6 bases). This CDR3 contains 16 residues. The V end was cut by 3 bases, the J end by 8 bases, with 20 bases between. The germline CDR1 and CDR2 sequences are MNHNY and SVGAGI (reference sequence). CDR3 residues: CASSYQLAAQGDEQFF. CDR3 coding DNA: TGTGCCAGCAGTTATCAACTAGCAGCCCAAGGTGATGAGCAGTTCTTC.

There are a few counts of this clonotype. The chain recombines TRBV6-2 or TRBV6-3 with TRBJ2-7; weak D call: TRBD2 (6 bases). Germline lookup yields CDR1 MNHEY and CDR2 SVGEGT. The CDR3 runs to 15 residues. V dropped 0 bases and J dropped 2 bases, with 11 bases sitting between them. CDR3 region: CASSYSWDSTYEQYF. The CDR3 DNA follows: TGTGCCAGCAGTTACTCATGGGACTCTACCTACGAGCAGTACTTC.

V usage is TRBV6-5 and J usage is TRBJ1-1; D is ambiguous. The CDR3 extends over 14 amino acids. CDR1 and CDR2 (germline): MNHEY, SVGAGI. V was trimmed by 2 bases and J by 4 bases, leaving 11 bases between them. DNA for the CDR3: TGTGCCAGCAGTTACACCCTGTTCCGCACTGAAGCTTTCTTT. Translation gives CASSYTLFRTEAFF.

This clonotype was seen only a few times. The rearrangement joins TRBV19 to TRBJ1-3, with D uncertain. The length of the CDR3 is 10 residues. Germline lookup yields CDR1 LNHDA and CDR2 SQIVND (reference sequence). V was cut by 6 bases and J by 7 bases, with 4 bases left in between. CDR3 amino acids: CASSRNTIYF. The CDR3 DNA follows: TGTGCCAGTAGCCGGAACACCATATATTTT.

The rearrangement joins TRBV7-2 to TRBJ2-7; TRBD2 aligns across 9 bases. The CDR3 loop spans 15 amino acids. CDR1 and CDR2 (germline): SGHTA, FQGNSA. After removal of 2 bases from V and 2 bases from J, the junction contained 4 bases not matched to a gene. The CDR3 DNA sequence: TGTGCCAGCAGCTTATCGGCTAGCGGGACCTACGAGCAGTACTTC. This sequence encodes CASSLSASGTYEQYF.

This clonotype was picked up many times. The rearrangement links TRBV7-6 to TRBJ1-4; 7 nucleotides align to TRBD1. V was pared by 3 bases and J by 7 bases, with 8 bases of the junction left unmatched. Germline CDR1 reads SGHVS; CDR2 reads FNYEAQ. The CDR3 consists of 15 residues. The CDR3: CASSFRGGSSEKLFF. The CDR3 DNA reads as TGTGCCAGCAGCTTCAGGGGGGGTTCCAGTGAAAAACTGTTTTTT. Variable domain in full (rest from reference TRBV7-6 and TRBJ1-4): GAGVSQSPRYKVTKRGQDVALRCDPISGHVSLYWYRQALGQGPEFLTYFNYEAQQDKSGLPNDRFSAERPEGSISTLTIQRTEQRDSAMYRCASSFRGGSSEKLFFGSGTQLSVL.

This clonotype was counted ten times or more. This chain links TRBV5-1 with TRBJ2-5, with unresolved D. Germline CDR1 SGHRS, CDR2 YFSETQ. Trimming removed 4 bases at V and 5 bases at J, with 12 bases between. The CDR3 totals 13 residues. CDR3 residues: CASSQNMAETQYF. The CDR3 nucleotides are TGCGCCAGCAGCCAAAATATGGCGGAGACCCAGTACTTC.

This clonotype appeared many times. The rearrangement joins TRBV7-2 to TRBJ1-1, with a possible D match to TRBD1 (5 bases). Germline CDR1 is SGHTA and CDR2 is FQGNSA. Trimming took 1 base from V and 0 from J, leaving 9 bases between them. The length of the CDR3 is 15 residues. The CDR3 DNA is TGTGCCAGCAGCTTAGTCGGGACGGTGAACACTGAAGCTTTCTTT. Translated, it gives CASSLVGTVNTEAFF.